Listed below are T cell receptor beta chains from one sample, sequenced in a study of OX40 agonist ivuxolimab in advanced cancers. Repertoires were generated with immunoSEQ multiplex PCR, while TCRdb's copy carries only in-frame clones and drops some. The data show tens of thousands of clones, around 81% seen once. The sequenced sample was CD4+ or CD8+ T cells sorted from blood, obtained in a trial of the OX40 agonist ivuxolimab. The source is an adult with an advanced solid tumor such as melanoma, head and neck, liver or kidney cancer. Both conserved end residues are part of each CDR3. D genes are given only for firm matches. Size is omitted from some rows. Given values are once, few, many or a class for expanded clones.

>-|TRBV6-5|TRBJ1-1|-
TGTGCCAGCGGACGACAGAGGAACACTGAAGCTTTCTTT
CASGRQRNTEAFF
>once|TRBV7-9|TRBJ1-4|-
TGTGCCAGCAGCCAACCGAGGGGGGAAAAACTGTTTTTT
CASSQPRGEKLFF
>-|TRBV11-2|TRBJ2-7|-
TGTGCCAGCAGCTTAGATCCGTCGGTTACCTCCTACGAGCAGTACTTC
CASSLDPSVTSYEQYF
>-|TRBV7-9|TRBJ2-7|TRBD1
TGTGCCAGCAGCCCGGACAGGGGGCAAGGAAACGAGCAGTACTTC
CASSPDRGQGNEQYF
>-|TRBV6-6|TRBJ2-7|-
TGTGCCAGCAGGGACCTTGGGACCTACGAGCAGTACTTC
CASRDLGTYEQYF
>-|TRBV7-3|TRBJ2-2|-
TGTGCCAGCAGCCCTACTAAGTCCAGGGGAACCGGGGAGCTGTTTTTT
CASSPTKSRGTGELFF
>-|TRBV7-8|TRBJ2-3|-
TGTGCCAGCAGCTTATTAAGACTGCAAGATACGCAGTATTTT
CASSLLRLQDTQYF
>-|TRBV10-2|TRBJ1-1|-
TGCGCCAGCAGTGAGCGGCAAGCAGGGATGAACACTGAAGCTTTCTTT
CASSERQAGMNTEAFF
>once|TRBV6-1|TRBJ1-3|TRBD1
TGTGCCAGTCCACCGGGACAGGGTCCTGGAAACACCATATATTTT
CASPPGQGPGNTIYF
>-|TRBV28|TRBJ1-2|TRBD1
TGTGCCAGCGAGACAGGGGCCCTTGGCAGCTATGGCTACACCTTC
CASETGALGSYGYTF
>-|TRBV7-3|TRBJ1-1|-
TGTGCCAGCAGCCTCAGCGATGGGACTGAAGCTTTCTTT
CASSLSDGTEAFF
>-|TRBV6-1|TRBJ1-3|TRBD1
TGTGCCAGCAGTGCCACTCAGGGGGCGTCTGGAAACACCATATATTTT
CASSATQGASGNTIYF
>once|TRBV5-1|TRBJ2-5|TRBD1
TGCGCCAGCAGCTTGGGGCCAGGGGGCTTCCAAGAGACCCAGTACTTC
CASSLGPGGFQETQYF
>once|TRBV15|TRBJ1-2|TRBD1
TGTGCCACCAGCAAAGGGGGACAGCCCGACTACACCTTC
CATSKGGQPDYTF
>-|TRBV6-5|TRBJ2-1|TRBD2
TGTGCCAGCAGTTTATTTCCGACAGCGGGGAATGAGCAGTTCTTC
CASSLFPTAGNEQFF
>-|TRBV20-1|TRBJ2-1|-
TGCAGTGCCAACCGCGTGGGTGAGCAGTTCTTC
CSANRVGEQFF
>-|TRBV7-7|TRBJ2-5|TRBD2
TGTGCTAGCAGCTTAACGGGGGGGCCAGGAGAGACCCAGTACTTC
CASSLTGGPGETQYF
>-|TRBV7-2|TRBJ1-2|-
TGTGCCAGCAGCTTGTCCCCCCAGGGTGGGAAGGATGGCTACACCTTC
CASSLSPQGGKDGYTF
>-|TRBV7-3|TRBJ1-1|-
TGTGCCAGCAGCTTAACTGGGGATGGGAGGACTGAAGCTTTCTTT
CASSLTGDGRTEAFF
>-|TRBV19|TRBJ1-1|TRBD1
TGTGCCAGTACTAGGACAGGGGGCCCCACTGAAGCTTTCTTT
CASTRTGGPTEAFF
>once|TRBV6-1|TRBJ1-5|TRBD1
TGTGCCAGCAGTGGGTTCGGGACAGCAAATCAGCCCCAGCATTTT
CASSGFGTANQPQHF
>-|TRBV5-4|TRBJ1-1|-
TGTGCCAGCAGCTTGGGTATGGCTGAAGCTTTCTTT
CASSLGMAEAFF
>-|TRBV5-1|TRBJ1-1|-
TGCGCCAGCAGCATTCAGGGGCACACTGAAGCTTTCTTT
CASSIQGHTEAFF
>-|TRBV9|TRBJ1-3|TRBD1
TGTGCCAGCAGCGTAGAGGGGACAGGGTTTGGAAACACCATATATTTT
CASSVEGTGFGNTIYF
>-|TRBV5-6|TRBJ2-5|TRBD2
TGTGCCAGCAGCTTACCACTAGCGGCCGTGGAGACCCAGTACTTC
CASSLPLAAVETQYF
>-|TRBV25-1|TRBJ2-7|TRBD1
TGTGCCAGCTCGGGACAGACCTACGAGCAGTACTTC
CASSGQTYEQYF
>once|TRBV2|TRBJ2-7|-
TGTGCCAGCAGACAGGGCTACGAGCAGTACTTC
CASRQGYEQYF
>-|TRBV29-1|TRBJ2-3|-
TGCAGCGTTGAAGAGGGGCCGCGCACAGATACGCAGTATTTT
CSVEEGPRTDTQYF
>-|TRBV11-3|TRBJ2-2|-
TGTGCCAGCACCGCTTCAACCGGCGGGGAGCTGTTTTTT
CASTASTGGELFF
>-|TRBV4-2|TRBJ2-2|TRBD1
TGTGCCAGCAGCCAAGCTGGGACAGGGGGCAACACCGGGGAGCTGTTTTTT
CASSQAGTGGNTGELFF
>once|TRBV6-6|TRBJ2-2|TRBD2
TGTGCCAGCAGTTTTGCTAGCGGGGCGAACACCGGGGAGCTGTTTTTT
CASSFASGANTGELFF
>-|TRBV6-5|TRBJ2-7|-
TGTGCCAGCAGTTACTCGTACGGGGAAACCTACGAGCAGTACTTC
CASSYSYGETYEQYF
>few|TRBV14|TRBJ2-5|-
TGTGCCAGCAGCCCAAAGAGAGCAGTCAAGTACTTC
CASSPKRAVKYF
>once|TRBV6-5|TRBJ1-1|-
TGTGCCAGCAGTCCCCGTATGAACACTGAAGCTTTCTTT
CASSPRMNTEAFF
>-|TRBV6-1|TRBJ1-2|-
TGTGCCAGCAGTGGAGCGACAGCTCTGGGCTACACCTTC
CASSGATALGYTF
>-|TRBV6-1|TRBJ1-6|TRBD1
TGTGCCAGCAGCGAGCCGGGACAGTATAATTCACCCCTCCACTTT
CASSEPGQYNSPLHF
>-|TRBV6-6|TRBJ2-3|TRBD1
TGTGCCAGCAGTTATCGGAAGGGGACAGGGGGGGATACGCAGTATTTT
CASSYRKGTGGDTQYF
>once|TRBV15|TRBJ1-2|-
TGTGCCACCAGCAGACCGCCGGGCCCGGGCGGCTACACCTTC
CATSRPPGPGGYTF
>-|TRBV5-1|TRBJ2-1|-
TGCGCCAGCAGCTTGGAGGCCCACTACAATGAGCAGTTCTTC
CASSLEAHYNEQFF
>few|TRBV7-2|TRBJ2-2|-
TGTGCCAGCAGCTTTGCAATGGGAGAGAACACCGGGGAGCTGTTTTTT
CASSFAMGENTGELFF
>-|TRBV5-1|TRBJ1-1|-
TGCGCCAGCAGCTTGTCGTCGGGGGGTTATGGTGAAGCTTTCTTT
CASSLSSGGYGEAFF
>-|TRBV25-1|TRBJ1-6|-
TGTGCCAGCAGTGAAAGGAGGAGTTATAATTCACCCCTCCACTTT
CASSERRSYNSPLHF
>-|TRBV6-1|TRBJ2-7|-
TGTGCCAGCAGTGAAAGAGGGGTTGTCGAGCAGTACTTC
CASSERGVVEQYF
>-|TRBV18|TRBJ2-5|-
TGTGCCAGCCGCGGGACTCAGCAAGAGACCCAGTACTTC
CASRGTQQETQYF
>-|TRBV6-6|TRBJ2-5|-
TGTGCCAGCGGTGGGGCAGAGACCCAGTACTTC
CASGGAETQYF
>-|TRBV11-2|TRBJ1-6|-
TGTGCCAGCAGCCCTACTTGGCAGGGAAATTCACCCCTCCACTTT
CASSPTWQGNSPLHF
>-|TRBV6-1|TRBJ2-7|TRBD1
TGTGCCACACAGGGGGCTTACGAGCAGTACTTC
CATQGAYEQYF
>once|TRBV29-1|TRBJ2-7|-
TGCAGCGTTGAAAGTGGCAGGGCGTCCGAGCAGTACTTC
CSVESGRASEQYF
>-|TRBV18|TRBJ1-6|-
TGTGCCAGCTCACCCTGGGACCCCCAAAGCTCCTATAATTCACCCCTCCACTTT
CASSPWDPQSSYNSPLHF
>-|TRBV13|TRBJ2-5|-
TGTGCCAGCAGCCGAGAACTAGGGCCTAGTCCTCCGTACTTC
CASSRELGPSPPYF
>once|TRBV5-1|TRBJ2-2|-
TGCGCCAGCGCCGTCATGACGGGGCGCACCGGGGAGCTGTTTTTT
CASAVMTGRTGELFF
>-|TRBV2|TRBJ2-1|-
TGTGCCAGCAGTGGTGCGGGGGCCTTTTACAATGAGCAGTTCTTC
CASSGAGAFYNEQFF
>-|TRBV15|TRBJ1-3|-
TGTGCCACCAGCAGAGGGACAGCGTTATCTGGAAACACCATATATTTT
CATSRGTALSGNTIYF
>-|TRBV9|TRBJ1-6|-
TGTGCCAGCAGCGTAGTTCCCAATTCACCCCTCCACTTT
CASSVVPNSPLHF
>-|TRBV7-3|TRBJ1-1|-
TGTGCCAGCAGTTCCGGACAGCCGAACACTGAAGCTTTCTTT
CASSSGQPNTEAFF
>-|TRBV6-1|TRBJ2-2|TRBD2
TGTGCCAGCAGTGCCTCTAGCGGGGGAGCCCTTAGAAGTACCGGGGAGCTGTTTTTT
CASSASSGGALRSTGELFF
>-|TRBV5-1|TRBJ1-1|-
TGCGCCAGCAGCTTGGCAGGTCGGCCATCGAGGGACACTGAAGCTTTCTTT
CASSLAGRPSRDTEAFF
>-|TRBV6-5|TRBJ1-1|-
TGTGCCAGCAGGGATCGGGCCGCCTACACTGAAGCTTTCTTT
CASRDRAAYTEAFF